This TCR beta chain was identified in a study of T cells in Graves' hyperthyroidism and ophthalmopathy. Overall study findings and caveats: The model predicted ophthalmopathy a median around 6.5 months before onset.

Germline V gene data show CDR1 as SGHTA and CDR2 as FQGNSA. After removal of 6 bases from V and 3 bases from J, the junction contained 6 bases not matched to a gene. This CDR3 is 14 amino acids long. Uncontrolled infection, other autoimmune disease, pregnancy or lactation excluded patients. Using RNA transcripts as the source, TCR beta CDR3 regions were amplified. A set of HTBI primers served as the primers for a first-round RT-PCR of the TCR CDR3. A single record per CDR3 protein comes from TCRdb applying MiXCR to the multiplex PCR reads. This sample has roughly 530,000 distinct CDR3 sequences, with 15% to 20% found just once. Of note for this clonotype: Antigen unknown.

The source is a woman under 30 with Graves' ophthalmopathy. The chain recombines TRBV7-2 with TRBJ1-2; 8 nucleotides line up with TRBD1. The sample consisted of blood. In nucleotides, the CDR3 is TGTGCCAGCAGGATAGGACAGGGTTACTATGGCTACACCTTC. Its translation is CASRIGQGYYGYTF.